A selection of T cell receptor beta chains follows, all from one sample in a study of OX40 agonist ivuxolimab in advanced cancers. The table came from immunoSEQ multiplex PCR; TCRdb's copy has only in-frame clones and leaves some out. The sample lists some 120,000 clones; 85% to 95% were seen once. The sequenced sample was CD4+ or CD8+ T cells sorted from blood, obtained in a trial of the OX40 agonist ivuxolimab. The origin of the receptors is an adult with an advanced solid tumor such as melanoma, head and neck, liver or kidney cancer. The CDR3 runs from the conserved cysteine through the conserved F or W. A D gene is named only where the DNA matches it firmly. Size values are once, few and many counts, or a class for expanded clones, and some rows have none.

j_call v_call clone_size d_call cdr3_nt cdr3_aa
TRBJ2-7 TRBV18 NA NA TGTGCCAGCTCACCAACACCCAGCTCCTACGAGCAGTACTTC CASSPTPSSYEQYF
TRBJ2-5 TRBV4-1 NA TRBD2 TGCGCCAGCAGCCACTCCGGGACTAGCATTTCTCAAGAGACCCAGTACTTC CASSHSGTSISQETQYF
TRBJ2-5 TRBV6-5 NA NA TGTGCCAGCAGGAGGCAAGAGACCCAGTACTTC CASRRQETQYF
TRBJ2-3 TRBV12-5 once NA TGTGCTAGTGGTTCCCCCGCAGGGGGGAACACAGATACGCAGTATTTT CASGSPAGGNTDTQYF
TRBJ1-1 TRBV27 NA NA TGTGCCAGCAGTCGGCCCCCGGCGGGGCTGAACACTGAAGCTTTCTTT CASSRPPAGLNTEAFF
TRBJ1-1 TRBV25-1 NA NA TGTGCCAGCAGTGACTCCGGGAGGGTGGCTGAAGCTTTCTTT CASSDSGRVAEAFF
TRBJ1-2 TRBV7-9 NA NA TGTGCCAGCAGCTTAGAGACGGGAAACTATGGCTACACCTTC CASSLETGNYGYTF
TRBJ2-3 TRBV7-2 NA NA TGTGCCAGCAGCATTGGTAACACAGATACGCAGTATTTT CASSIGNTDTQYF
TRBJ2-7 TRBV19 NA TRBD1 TGTGCCAGTAGTCCAGGGGGCGGACGGGGCGAGCAGTACTTC CASSPGGGRGEQYF
TRBJ2-7 TRBV27 NA NA TGTGCCAGCAGTTTATATCATAACAGGAGCTCCTACGAGCAGTACTTC CASSLYHNRSSYEQYF
TRBJ1-5 TRBV5-8 NA TRBD1 TGTGCCAGCAGCTTGGCGGACAGGGTTCACCAGCCCCAGCATTTT CASSLADRVHQPQHF
TRBJ1-5 TRBV2 NA NA TGTGCCAGCAGAGACAACAGGGTCCGCAATCAGCCCCAGCATTTT CASRDNRVRNQPQHF
TRBJ1-1 TRBV7-8 NA NA TGTGCCAGCAGCTTAGTCTCGGGGGGGGGCACTGAAGCTTTCTTT CASSLVSGGGTEAFF
TRBJ1-3 TRBV9 NA TRBD1 TGTGCCAGCAGCATCCGGACAGGGCTCTCTGGAAACACCATATATTTT CASSIRTGLSGNTIYF
TRBJ2-1 TRBV7-3 NA TRBD2 TGTGCCAGCAGCAGTACTAGCGGGGGTTACAATGAGCAGTTCTTC CASSSTSGGYNEQFF
TRBJ2-7 TRBV5-4 NA TRBD2 TGTGCCAGCAGCCCGCGACTAGCGGGAAGGTACGAGCAGTACTTC CASSPRLAGRYEQYF
TRBJ2-7 TRBV11-2 NA TRBD1 TGTGCCAGCAGCCAAGACAGGGACGAGCAGTACTTC CASSQDRDEQYF
TRBJ1-1 TRBV25-1 few NA TGTGCCAGCATTCACGACCGAGGAATGAACACTGAAGCTTTCTTT CASIHDRGMNTEAFF